The entry that follows covers one TCR beta chain sequence. This record comes from a study of molecular identifiers for immune sequencing clone quantification. TCRdb redid the calling of the PCR reads with MiXCR, one entry per CDR3 protein. The sample consists of about 500,000 distinct CDR3 sequences, 20% to 25% of them appearing once. Germline V gene lookup returns CDR1 SNHLY and CDR2 FYNNEI. The CDR3 covers 13 residues. Trimming removed 1 base from V and 8 bases from J; junction bases left unmatched: 2. The sample taken for sequencing was naive CD8+ T cells from blood, with Jurkat cell RNA spiked in. The subset: FACS-sorted CD8+CD4-CCR7+CD45RA+ naive T cells. The TCR comes from a human donor in good health. Some libraries in this study had Jurkat cell RNA spiked in. The V gene is TRBV2, the J gene TRBJ2-7; 10 bases match TRBD1. The CDR3 DNA reads TGTGCCAGCAGTGAAGGGGACAGGGGTAAGCAGTACTTC. It translates to CASSEGDRGKQYF. The full variable domain, rest sourced from reference TRBV2 and TRBJ2-7, is EPEVTQTPSHQVTQMGQEVILRCVPISNHLYFYWYRQILGQKVEFLVSFYNNEISEKSEIFDDQFSVERPDGSNFTLKIRSTKLEDSAMYFCASSEGDRGKQYFGPGTRLTVT.